A single sample is the source of the 13 T cell receptor beta chains below, sequenced in a study of cytomegalovirus exposure and HLA in healthy donors. This PCR relied on a set of 60 Vbeta primers and 13 Jbeta primers. Data came from immunoSEQ multiplex PCR; TCRdb stores just in-frame clones and leaves some out. The sample yields about 140,000 clones, 80% seen once. The sequencing sample was made of PBMCs. All receptors come from a male donor in good health and CMV-seropositive.

V is TRBV19 and J is TRBJ2-7; TRBD1 matches at 10 bases. CDR3 length: 14 amino acids. The V gene end was trimmed by 3 bases and the J gene end by 2 bases; junction bases not matched to a gene: 1. The V gene's germline CDR1 is LNHDA and CDR2 SQIVND (reference sequence). In DNA form, the CDR3 reads TGTGCCAGTAGTATCGGGACAGGGGCCTACGAGCAGTACTTC. This translates into CASSIGTGAYEQYF.

The rearrangement links TRBV27 to TRBJ1-6, with D possibly matching TRBD1 (6 bases). This CDR3 is 16 amino acids long. V was shortened by 1 base and J by 9 bases, with 16 bases between the two germline ends. Germline V gives CDR1 MNHEY, CDR2 SMNVEV (reference sequence). The CDR3 reads CASSLWPGHSPSPLHF. CDR3 bases: TGTGCCAGCAGTTTATGGCCGGGACACTCGCCTTCACCCCTCCACTTT.

The J gene is TRBJ2-3, the V gene TRBV29-1; TRBD2 matches at 15 bases. This CDR3 contains 18 residues. Germline lookup yields CDR1 SQVTM and CDR2 ANQGSEA. Trimming at V came to 6 bases and at J to 1 base, leaving 11 bases not matched to a gene. CDR3 sequence reads: CSVLWPGLAGGRTDTQYF. The CDR3 DNA reads as TGCAGCGTCCTTTGGCCGGGACTAGCGGGAGGCCGCACAGATACGCAGTATTTT.

The chain recombines TRBV4-3 with TRBJ2-7, with D perhaps TRBD1 (5 bases). V was clipped by 4 bases and J by 0 bases, with 13 bases between them. This CDR3 is built from 15 residues. The germline V gene encodes CDR1 LGHNA and CDR2 YSLEER. CDR3 sequence: CASSRGRQSSYEQYF. CDR3 in DNA: TGCGCCAGCAGCCGGGGCCGTCAGAGCTCCTACGAGCAGTACTTC.

The chain employs TRBV27 and TRBJ1-2, with D possibly TRBD1 on 5 matching bases. Trimming stripped 4 bases from V and 2 bases from J, with 8 bases between. CDR1 is MNHEY and CDR2 is SMNVEV in the germline V gene (reference sequence). CDR3 length: 13 residues. The CDR3 coding sequence is TGTGCCAGCAGTTCGGGGGGGAACTATGGCTACACCTTC. This codes for CASSSGGNYGYTF.

The CDR3 loop is CASLTSGSYNEQFF. CDR3 DNA: TGTGCCAGCCTGACTAGCGGTTCCTACAATGAGCAGTTCTTC. This chain connects TRBV6-1 to TRBJ2-1; TRBD2 agrees at 9 bases. With V trimmed by 8 bases and J by 1 base, 3 bases remained unmatched. The length of the CDR3 is 14 residues. In germline, CDR1 is MNHNS, CDR2 SASEGT.

This clone has only one observation. J is TRBJ2-7 and V is TRBV27; no clear D. The CDR3 is made up of 15 amino acids. The V end was cut by 2 bases, the J end by 0 bases, with 11 bases between. CDR1 is MNHEY and CDR2 is SMNVEV in the germline V gene (reference sequence). For the CDR3, the DNA is TGTGCCAGCAGTTTAGCACTTGCGAGCTCCTACGAGCAGTACTTC. It specifies CASSLALASSYEQYF.

This clone was counted a few times. The chain has TRBV27 and TRBJ2-3; TRBD2 matches 16 bases. Germline CDR1 is MNHEY and CDR2 is SMNVEV (reference sequence). The CDR3 is 18 amino acids. V lost 7 bases, J lost 2 bases, and 9 bases stayed unmatched. CDR3 sequence (DNA): TGTGCCAGCAAGGAATTGGGACTAGCGGGAGGGCCCACAGATACGCAGTATTTT. It encodes CASKELGLAGGPTDTQYF.

The chain links TRBV2 to TRBJ2-2; 8 bases match TRBD2. From germline, CDR1 is SNHLY and CDR2 FYNNEI. This CDR3 contains 16 residues. V trimming: 8 bases; J trimming: 2 bases; junction bases outside the gene matches: 10. The CDR3 DNA reads TGTGCCAGCCGCCTCCGGGGGGGGGCAAACACCGGGGAGCTGTTTTTT. Translated, it gives CASRLRGGANTGELFF.

This clone was detected only once. The chain's CDR3 is CASSLGLQQYF. The CDR3 coding sequence is TGTGCCAGCAGCTTGGGTCTCCAGCAGTACTTC. The chain carries TRBV5-4 and TRBJ2-7; D unclear. The length of the CDR3 is 11 residues. Germline values: CDR1 SGHNT, CDR2 YYREEE (reference sequence). V dropped 0 bases and J dropped 8 bases, with 6 bases sitting between them.

The V and J genes are TRBV19 and TRBJ2-4, with D perhaps matching TRBD2 (5 bases). Trimming took 5 bases from V and 8 from J, leaving 10 bases between them. The CDR3 is made up of 12 amino acids. Germline V lookup: CDR1 LNHDA, CDR2 SQIVND (reference sequence). CDR3 region: CASSERDYIQYF. CDR3 sequence (DNA): TGTGCCAGTAGTGAGAGGGATTACATTCAGTACTTC. The full variable domain, in which reference TRBV19 and TRBJ2-4 provide the parts outside the CDR3, is DGGITQSPKYLFRKEGQNVTLSCEQNLNHDAMYWYRQDPGQGLRLIYYSQIVNDFQKGDIAEGYSVSREKKESFPLTVTSAQKNPTAFYLCASSERDYIQYFGAGTRLSVL.

The V and J genes are TRBV7-9 and TRBJ2-1; 7 nucleotides agree with TRBD1. CDR1 is SEHNR, CDR2 FQNEAQ, per germline (reference sequence). This CDR3 has 14 amino acids. Unmatched junction bases numbered 5, after V lost 4 bases and J lost 5 bases. The CDR3: CASSSGTDNNEQFF. The CDR3 nucleotides are TGTGCCAGCAGCTCCGGGACAGATAACAATGAGCAGTTCTTC.

The chain carries TRBV5-4 and TRBJ1-6, with TRBD1 as a possible D gene (5 bases). The germline CDR1 and CDR2 sequences are SGHNT and YYREEE (reference sequence). CDR3 length: 17 amino acids. V lost 2 bases and J 8 bases, leaving 20 bases between the germline ends. The CDR3 reads CASSFNFGTGVYSPLHF. The CDR3 region has the DNA TGTGCCAGCAGCTTCAATTTTGGTACAGGTGTTTATTCACCCCTCCACTTT.